This passage covers 20 T cell receptor beta chains from one sample sequenced in a study of cytomegalovirus exposure and HLA in healthy donors. Sequenced by immunoSEQ multiplex PCR; TCRdb stores in-frame clones only, minus some. The sample holds about 79,000 clones, 90% to 95% seen once. Sequencing was done on a sample of PBMCs. These receptors all come from a woman under 40 in good health and CMV-seronegative.

The chain uses TRBV29-1 and TRBJ1-1, with unresolved D. Germline CDR1 SQVTM, CDR2 ANQGSEA. The CDR3 length is 11 residues. Deletions cut 4 bases from V and 4 bases from J, with 7 bases between. CDR3 bases: TGCAGCGTTGTATCGGTCACTGAAGCTTTCTTT. Protein sequence: CSVVSVTEAFF.

The J gene is TRBJ1-1, the V gene TRBV5-6, with D unresolved. This CDR3 spans 15 amino acids. Trimming removed 4 bases at V and 3 bases at J, with 16 bases between. Germline CDR1 reads SGHDT; CDR2 reads YYEEEE. The CDR3 nucleotides read TGTGCCAGCAGCCCGGCGGTGAGGGTGGACACTGAAGCTTTCTTT. It translates to CASSPAVRVDTEAFF.

The V call is TRBV4-1, the J call TRBJ2-1; 12 positions agree with TRBD2. The V and J ends lost 0 bases and 9 bases, in that order; junction bases with no gene match: 6. Germline V gene data show CDR1 as MGHRA and CDR2 as YSYEKL. The CDR3 runs to 16 residues. CDR3 DNA sequence: TGCGCCAGCAGCCAAGAGCCTAGCGGGGGGGTCGGTGAGCAGTTCTTC. Its translation: CASSQEPSGGVGEQFF.

The V gene is TRBV19, the J gene TRBJ2-7; TRBD2 aligns across 12 bases. Germline values: CDR1 LNHDA, CDR2 SQIVND (reference sequence). The CDR3 runs 16 residues. Trimming took 5 bases from V and 5 from J; bases not matched to a gene: 10. CDR3 in amino acids: CASSPQTSGSLHEQYF. CDR3 coding DNA: TGTGCCAGTAGTCCTCAGACTAGCGGGAGCCTGCACGAGCAGTACTTC.

The CDR3 DNA follows: TGCGCCAGCAGCTTAGGCGGAGACTCCTACGAGCAGTACTTC. Translating gives CASSLGGDSYEQYF. This rearrangement joins TRBV5-1 to TRBJ2-7; the D is unclear. The V end lost 2 bases, the J end lost 0 bases, and 9 bases lay between the germline ends. This CDR3 is built from 14 residues. Germline-derived CDR1 and CDR2 are SGHRS and YFSETQ.

This chain uses TRBV28 with TRBJ2-2, with 7 bases fitting TRBD1. CDR1 is MDHEN, CDR2 SYDVKM, per germline. The V segment lost 6 bases and the J segment 7 bases; nucleotides outside the gene matches: 14. This CDR3 spans 16 amino acids. The CDR3 nucleotides read TGTGCCAGCAGAGTGACAGGGTCGGGTTCGAGCGGGGAGCTGTTTTTT. Translated, it gives CASRVTGSGSSGELFF.

The V call is TRBV6-5, the J call TRBJ2-1; 11 bases map to TRBD2. CDR1 is MNHEY and CDR2 is SVGAGI in the germline V gene. V lost 5 bases and J lost 8; bases outside the gene matches: 5. The CDR3 runs 14 residues. The CDR3 coding sequence is TGTGCCAGCAGTCTAGCGGGAGGTGGTGATGAGCAGTTCTTC. Translation: CASSLAGGGDEQFF.

The chain uses TRBV11-1 and TRBJ2-7, with 7 bases that match TRBD2. This CDR3 contains 16 residues. Germline V CDR1 and CDR2: SGHAT, FQDESV (reference sequence). After removal of 6 bases from V and 0 bases from J, the junction contained 11 bases not matched to a gene. CDR3 sequence reads: CASSFKKAGSSYEQYF. The CDR3 DNA follows: TGTGCCAGCAGTTTCAAAAAAGCGGGGAGCTCCTACGAGCAGTACTTC.

This clone was counted once. The chain uses TRBV6-5 and TRBJ1-1; a possible D gene is TRBD1 (6 bases). This CDR3 has 16 amino acids. Trimming removed 0 bases from V and 6 bases from J, with 17 bases in between. CDR1 is MNHEY, CDR2 SVGAGI, per germline. In nucleotides, the CDR3 is TGTGCCAGCAGTTACTCGGCGGCGGGGGCTGGGCCTGAAGCTTTCTTT. It is translated as CASSYSAAGAGPEAFF.

The rearrangement links TRBV30 to TRBJ1-6; tentative D call: TRBD1 (6 bases). Germline V gene data show CDR1 as GTSNPN and CDR2 as SVGIG (reference sequence). This CDR3 has 12 amino acids. The V and J ends lost 4 bases and 5 bases respectively, with 6 bases between them. The CDR3 here is CAWNRDNSPLHF. CDR3 sequence (DNA): TGTGCCTGGAACAGGGATAATTCACCCCTCCACTTT.

The chain joins TRBV7-8 to TRBJ2-3, with D maybe TRBD2 (5 bases). Germline V lookup: CDR1 SGHVS, CDR2 FQNEAQ. The CDR3 spans 15 residues. Trimming pared 5 bases from V and 4 bases from J, leaving 16 bases between. The CDR3 sequence: CASSEGLRRADTQYF. In DNA, the CDR3 is TGTGCCAGCAGCGAAGGACTCCGACGGGCAGATACGCAGTATTTT.

V is TRBV6-5 and J is TRBJ1-1; the match to TRBD1 covers 9 bases. This CDR3 spans 16 amino acids. The V and J ends lost 4 bases and 5 bases, in that order; junction bases with no gene match: 11. The germline CDR1 and CDR2 sequences are MNHEY and SVGAGI. This CDR3 is CASSSPIQGARTEAFF. Written as DNA, the CDR3 is TGTGCCAGCAGTTCGCCGATACAGGGGGCGCGGACTGAAGCTTTCTTT.

The rearrangement joins TRBV19 to TRBJ1-4; D is undetermined. V gave up 3 bases and J gave up 6 bases, with 14 bases separating them. Germline-derived CDR1 and CDR2 are LNHDA and SQIVND (reference sequence). There are 15 residues in the CDR3. CDR3 sequence: CASSIGLVLDEKLFF. CDR3 sequence (DNA): TGTGCCAGTAGTATTGGCCTAGTCTTGGATGAAAAACTGTTTTTT.

This clone was counted a single time. The chain recombines TRBV11-3 with TRBJ2-3, with TRBD1 matching 10 bases. Germline lookup yields CDR1 SGHNT and CDR2 YENEEA. This CDR3 is 15 amino acids long. The V and J ends lost 5 bases and 4 bases, in that order; junction bases with no gene match: 6. The CDR3 loop is CASSQGQGPADTQYF. The CDR3 region has the DNA TGTGCCAGCAGCCAGGGACAGGGGCCGGCAGATACGCAGTATTTT.

The chain is built from TRBV9 and TRBJ2-1, with 8 bases that match TRBD2. The germline gives CDR1 SGDLS, CDR2 YYNGEE. The V gene end was trimmed by 2 bases and the J gene end by 7 bases; junction bases not matched to a gene: 2. This CDR3 spans 13 amino acids. The CDR3, as DNA: TGTGCCAGCAGCGTTAGCGGGGAGAATGAGCAGTTCTTC. Its translation: CASSVSGENEQFF.

This chain joins TRBV10-3 and TRBJ2-7; TRBD1 matches at 11 bases. From germline, CDR1 is ENHRY and CDR2 SYGVKD. The CDR3 length is 17 residues. The J segment lost 1 base and the V segment lost 10 bases, leaving 15 bases of the junction unmatched. CDR3 in amino acids: CATQDRGQRIGSYEQYF. Written as DNA, the CDR3 is TGTGCCACCCAGGACAGGGGGCAACGTATCGGTTCCTACGAGCAGTACTTC.

As concerns this clone: One end of the junction varies from germline; a read error may be responsible. The chain couples TRBV7-7 to TRBJ2-1, with D uncertain. The CDR3 is made up of 13 amino acids. CDR1 is SSHAT and CDR2 is FNYEAQ in the germline V gene (reference sequence). DNA for the CDR3: TGTGCTAGCAGCTTAGATCAGTTGGCAGAGCAGTTCTTC. Translation: CASSLDQLAEQFF.

The chain links TRBV6-5 to TRBJ1-1, with a weak D call TRBD1 (5 bases). V was clipped by 6 bases and J by 5 bases, with 13 bases between them. The germline CDR1 and CDR2 sequences are MNHEY and SVGAGI. This CDR3 spans 13 amino acids. CDR3 protein: CASRESGSTEAFF. As DNA, the CDR3 is TGTGCCAGCAGGGAATCAGGGTCGACTGAAGCTTTCTTT.

This rearrangement joins TRBV5-1 to TRBJ2-5; D possibly corresponds to TRBD2 (5 bases). The CDR3 length is 15 residues. Trimming removed 3 bases from V and 5 bases from J, with 17 bases in between. Germline CDR1 and CDR2: SGHRS and YFSETQ. The CDR3 loop reads CASSSAVRGAETQYF. CDR3 nucleotide sequence: TGCGCCAGCAGCTCAGCGGTCCGCGGCGCGGAGACCCAGTACTTC.

The chain uses TRBV21-1 and TRBJ2-5; the table's D call of TRBD2 was not tested on the DNA. TRBV21-1 corresponds to a pseudogene. The CDR3 length is 12 residues. CDR3 sequence (DNA): TGTGCCAGCCGTTTGTACCAAGAGACCCAGTACTTC. The encoded protein is CASRLYQETQYF.